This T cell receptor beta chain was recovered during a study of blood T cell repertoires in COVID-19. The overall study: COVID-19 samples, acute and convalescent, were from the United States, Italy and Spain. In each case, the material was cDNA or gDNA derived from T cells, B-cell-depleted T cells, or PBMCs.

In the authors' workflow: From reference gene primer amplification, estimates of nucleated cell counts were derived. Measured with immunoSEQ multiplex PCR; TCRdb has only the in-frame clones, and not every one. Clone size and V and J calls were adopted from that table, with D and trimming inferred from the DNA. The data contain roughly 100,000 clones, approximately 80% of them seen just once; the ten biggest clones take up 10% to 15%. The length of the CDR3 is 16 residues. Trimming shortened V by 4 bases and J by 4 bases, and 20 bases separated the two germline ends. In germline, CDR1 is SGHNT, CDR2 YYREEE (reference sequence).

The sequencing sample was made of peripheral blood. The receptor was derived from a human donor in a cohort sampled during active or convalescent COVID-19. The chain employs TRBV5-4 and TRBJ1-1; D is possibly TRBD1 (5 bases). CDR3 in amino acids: CASSPGGAREGTEAFF. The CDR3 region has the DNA TGTGCCAGCAGCCCGGGTGGGGCCAGGGAGGGCACTGAAGCTTTCTTT. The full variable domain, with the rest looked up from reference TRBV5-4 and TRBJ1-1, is ETGVTQSPTHLIKTRGQQVTLRCSSQSGHNTVSWYQQALGQGPQFIFQYYREEENGRGNFPPRFSGLQFPNYSSELNVNALELDDSALYLCASSPGGAREGTEAFFGQGTRLTVV.